The 23 T cell receptor beta chains reported below all come from one sample, sequenced in a study of T cell responses to AZD1222 COVID-19 vaccine. Sequencing used immunoSEQ multiplex PCR; TCRdb keeps in-frame clones, though not all of them. The table records approximately 120,000 clones, approximately 82% of them present only once. This specimen consisted of peripheral blood, obtained 28 days after the second AZD1222 dose. The receptors were sampled from an adult who received the AZD1222 COVID-19 vaccine.

A few counts support this clone. The J gene is TRBJ2-1, the V gene TRBV4-1, with 11 bases that match TRBD2. The J segment lost 5 bases and the V segment lost 1 base, leaving 10 bases of the junction unmatched. Per germline, CDR1 MGHRA and CDR2 YSYEKL. There are 18 residues in the CDR3. CDR3 in DNA: TGCGCCAGCAGCCAAGGTACCCTAGCGGGGGGACATAACAATGAGCAGTTCTTC. Its protein product is CASSQGTLAGGHNNEQFF.

The rearrangement uses TRBV18 and TRBJ1-5; 7 nucleotides agree with TRBD1. The CDR3 loop spans 17 amino acids. From germline, CDR1 is KGHSH and CDR2 LQKENI. V was clipped by 1 base and J by 6 bases; unmatched bases: 12. This CDR3 reads CASSPLGGRGNLQPQHF. In nucleotides, the CDR3 is TGTGCCAGCTCACCACTGGGCGGCAGGGGGAACCTTCAGCCCCAGCATTTT.

The chain combines TRBV5-1 with TRBJ1-1; D unclear. Trimming took off 1 base at V and 4 bases at J, with 14 bases between the two ends. The CDR3 runs 15 residues. Germline V gene sequence: CDR1 SGHRS, CDR2 YFSETQ. The CDR3 DNA follows: TGCGCCAGCAGCTTGTTCGGGGAGTGGGGCACTGAAGCTTTCTTT. Translated: CASSLFGEWGTEAFF.

This clone was recorded only once. V usage is TRBV19 and J usage is TRBJ1-5, with TRBD1 matching 8 bases. V shed 7 bases and J 4 bases; nucleotides not matched to a gene: 3. Germline V gene lookup returns CDR1 LNHDA and CDR2 SQIVND (reference sequence). The CDR3 runs 13 residues. The CDR3 spells CASTGGGNQPQHF. In DNA, the CDR3 is TGTGCCAGTACAGGGGGCGGAAATCAGCCCCAGCATTTT.

The V gene is TRBV6-6, the J gene TRBJ1-1; 7 nucleotides agree with TRBD1. This CDR3 is built from 12 residues. V lost 10 bases, J lost 4 bases, and 6 bases stayed unmatched. Germline CDR1 MNHNY, CDR2 SVGAGI (reference sequence). CDR3 sequence: CATQTGRTEAFF. The CDR3 DNA reads as TGTGCCACCCAGACAGGGCGCACTGAAGCTTTCTTT.

The chain combines TRBV29-1 with TRBJ2-2; D gene ambiguous. Germline V lookup: CDR1 SQVTM, CDR2 ANQGSEA. There are 14 residues in the CDR3. V was clipped by 2 bases and J by 8 bases, with 15 bases between them. The CDR3 DNA follows: TGCAGCGTTGAACCCGCGCTAGGGCAAGGGGAGCTGTTTTTT. It is translated as CSVEPALGQGELFF.

The chain employs TRBV9 and TRBJ1-6, with D uncertain. Per the germline V gene, CDR1 is SGDLS and CDR2 is YYNGEE. V lost 0 bases and J lost 7, with 11 bases in between. The CDR3 covers 15 residues. The CDR3 loop reads CASSVGTTTNSPLHF. DNA of the CDR3: TGTGCCAGCAGCGTAGGAACCACCACAAATTCACCCCTCCACTTT. Full variable domain (outside the CDR3, taken from reference TRBV9 and TRBJ1-6): DSGVTQTPKHLITATGQRVTLRCSPRSGDLSVYWYQQSLDQGLQFLIQYYNGEERAKGNILERFSAQQFPDLHSELNLSSLELGDSALYFCASSVGTTTNSPLHFGNGTRLTVT.

The rearrangement joins TRBV5-1 to TRBJ2-5; D gene ambiguous. This CDR3 comprises 15 residues. Germline CDR1 is SGHRS and CDR2 is YFSETQ. Between the trimmed V and J ends, which lost 4 bases and 2 bases, there was a span of 15 bases. CDR3 amino acids: CASSPNGVPQETQYF. CDR3 DNA sequence: TGCGCCAGCAGCCCAAATGGGGTCCCGCAAGAGACCCAGTACTTC.

V is TRBV5-6 and J is TRBJ2-1; D is uncertain. Germline V lookup: CDR1 SGHDT, CDR2 YYEEEE. The CDR3 is 14 amino acids. V shed 5 bases and J shed 5 bases, with 14 bases lying between them. The CDR3 is CASSLGRAHNEQFF. As DNA, the CDR3 is TGTGCCAGCAGTCTCGGAAGGGCACACAATGAGCAGTTCTTC.

The J gene is TRBJ2-5, the V gene TRBV6-2 or TRBV6-3, with TRBD1 matching 7 bases. The trim removed 0 bases at V and 2 bases at J, leaving 6 bases unmatched. The CDR3 sequence is 16 residues long. Germline lookup yields CDR1 MNHEY and CDR2 SVGEGT. CDR3 coding DNA: TGTGCCAGCAGTTACTCCTTTACAGGGGTGCAAGAGACCCAGTACTTC. Encoded protein: CASSYSFTGVQETQYF.

The genes are TRBV23-1 and TRBJ1-1, with 9 nucleotides matching TRBD1. TRBV23-1 is assigned to the ORF class and has an uncertain function. V lost 3 bases to trimming and J lost 10 bases; unmatched junction nucleotides: 18. The CDR3 has 17 residues. The CDR3 spells CASSQVRDRVFGGGAFF. Here the CDR3 DNA reads TGCGCCAGCAGTCAGGTCCGGGACAGGGTCTTTGGAGGTGGAGCTTTCTTT.

This clone was seen a single time. The chain is built from TRBV7-9 and TRBJ1-2, with D perhaps matching TRBD1 (5 bases). CDR1 SEHNR and CDR2 FQNEAQ come from the germline V gene (reference sequence). Trimming took 5 bases from V and 3 from J, leaving 16 bases between them. This CDR3 region has 15 residues. CDR3 coding DNA: TGTGCCAGCAGCCCGCCGGGGGGGGTTCACTATGGCTACACCTTC. It is translated as CASSPPGGVHYGYTF.

The V gene is TRBV10-1, the J gene TRBJ2-7; TRBD2 matches at 12 bases. This CDR3 region has 14 residues. Germline V gene sequence: CDR1 WNHNN, CDR2 SYGVQD (reference sequence). V was clipped by 4 bases and J by 5 bases; unmatched bases: 3. In nucleotides, the CDR3 is TGCGCCAGCAGTGCTAGCGGGGGGGCAAACGAGCAGTACTTC. This translates into CASSASGGANEQYF.

A few counts support this clone. This chain uses TRBV7-2 with TRBJ2-7; 10 bases are a match to TRBD1. The germline CDR1 and CDR2 sequences are SGHTA and FQGNSA. V shed 4 bases, J shed 5 bases, and the junction held 5 bases outside the gene matches. The CDR3 consists of 14 residues. In DNA form, the CDR3 reads TGTGCCAGCAGCTCTTCGACAGGGGGCCACGAGCAGTACTTC. Translated, it gives CASSSSTGGHEQYF.

The CDR3 protein is CASSTGGSTEAFF. CDR3 nucleotides: TGTGCCAGCAGCACCGGAGGCTCCACTGAAGCTTTCTTT. The chain combines TRBV6-5 with TRBJ1-1; D not certain. Between the trimmed V and J ends, which lost 6 bases and 4 bases, there was a span of 12 bases. The CDR3 spans 13 residues. Germline assignment: CDR1 MNHEY and CDR2 SVGAGI.

This clone appeared once. V gene TRBV27 combines with J gene TRBJ2-3; D is ambiguous. In germline, CDR1 is MNHEY, CDR2 SMNVEV (reference sequence). The CDR3 runs 15 residues. V was clipped by 1 base and J by 5 bases, with 13 bases between them. CDR3 coding DNA: TGTGCCAGCAGTTTATTGGTCCCCGCCGGAGATACGCAGTATTTT. This codes for CASSLLVPAGDTQYF.

The chain is built from TRBV11-2 and TRBJ1-2, with D possibly TRBD1 on 5 matching bases. The CDR3 is 15 residues long. Per the germline V gene, CDR1 is SGHAT and CDR2 is FQNNGV. The V and J ends lost 0 bases and 4 bases respectively, with 12 bases between them. CDR3 in amino acids: CASSLEQGTAYGYTF. Written as DNA, the CDR3 is TGTGCCAGCAGCTTAGAGCAAGGGACGGCCTATGGCTACACCTTC.

The rearrangement links TRBV7-9 to TRBJ2-7; perhaps TRBD2 as D (6 bases). CDR1 is SEHNR and CDR2 is FQNEAQ in the germline V gene (reference sequence). Trimming cost V 5 bases and J 3 bases, with 17 bases left between them. The CDR3 runs 15 residues. CDR3 protein: CASSPVVADIYEQYF. CDR3 sequence (DNA): TGTGCCAGCAGCCCCGTGGTAGCGGATATCTACGAGCAGTACTTC.

V usage is TRBV19 and J usage is TRBJ1-1; D perhaps matches TRBD1 (5 bases). The V gene lost 9 bases and the J gene lost 11 bases, with 25 bases spanning the gap. CDR3 length: 14 residues. Germline CDR1 is LNHDA and CDR2 is SQIVND (reference sequence). The CDR3 DNA reads TGTGCCAGCGTACGGACGAGCGTTGGGGGGTCGGCTTTCTTT. Protein: CASVRTSVGGSAFF.

This chain uses TRBV3-1 (or the pseudogene TRBV3-2) with TRBJ2-1; 10 positions match TRBD2. CDR1 is LGHDT and CDR2 is YNNKEL in the germline V gene (reference sequence). V gave up 2 bases and J gave up 7 bases; unmatched junction bases: 11. The CDR3 covers 17 residues. The CDR3 region has the DNA TGTGCCAGCAGCCAAAAACCGACTAGCGGGTTTGAGAATGAGCAGTTCTTC. This codes for CASSQKPTSGFENEQFF.

This chain links TRBV9 with TRBJ1-5; D perhaps matches TRBD1 (6 bases). The CDR3 consists of 13 residues. The germline V gene has CDR1 SGDLS and CDR2 YYNGEE. V shed 4 bases and J shed 7 bases, with 12 bases lying between them. Here the CDR3 reads CASSRDNKQPQHF. In DNA, the CDR3 is TGTGCCAGCAGCCGGGACAATAAGCAGCCCCAGCATTTT.

This chain uses TRBV7-2 with TRBJ2-7, with 9 bases identical to TRBD1. V shed 1 base and J 7 bases; nucleotides not matched to a gene: 5. Germline values: CDR1 SGHTA, CDR2 FQGNSA. The CDR3 runs 14 residues. The CDR3 is CASSLGTGGREQYF. The CDR3 DNA sequence: TGTGCCAGCAGCTTAGGAACAGGGGGCAGGGAGCAGTACTTC. Variable domain in full (rest from reference TRBV7-2 and TRBJ2-7): GAGVSQSPSNKVTEKGKDVELRCDPISGHTALYWYRQSLGQGLEFLIYFQGNSAPDKSGLPSDRFSAERTGGSVSTLTIQRTQQEDSAVYLCASSLGTGGREQYFGPGTRLTVT.

This chain joins TRBV6-5 and TRBJ1-2; possibly TRBD1 for D (6 bases). Germline CDR1 reads MNHEY; CDR2 reads SVGAGI. V was shortened by 0 bases and J by 5 bases, with 13 bases between the two germline ends. The CDR3 consists of 15 residues. The CDR3 protein is CASSYSGGGIYGYTF. CDR3 coding DNA: TGTGCCAGCAGTTACTCAGGGGGAGGGATATATGGCTACACCTTC.